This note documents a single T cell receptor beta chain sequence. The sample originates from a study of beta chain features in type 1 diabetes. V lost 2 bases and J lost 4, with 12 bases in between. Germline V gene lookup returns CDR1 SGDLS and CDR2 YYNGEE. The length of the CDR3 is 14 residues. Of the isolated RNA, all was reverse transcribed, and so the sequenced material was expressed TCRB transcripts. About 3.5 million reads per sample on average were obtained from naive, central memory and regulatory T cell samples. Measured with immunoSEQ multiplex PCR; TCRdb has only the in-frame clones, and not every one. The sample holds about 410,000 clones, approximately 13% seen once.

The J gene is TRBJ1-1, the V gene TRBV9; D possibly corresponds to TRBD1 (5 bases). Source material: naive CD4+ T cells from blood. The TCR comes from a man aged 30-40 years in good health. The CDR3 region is CASSVAGFGTEAFF. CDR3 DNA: TGTGCCAGCAGCGTTGCAGGGTTTGGCACTGAAGCTTTCTTT. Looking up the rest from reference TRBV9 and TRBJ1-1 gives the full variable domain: DSGVTQTPKHLITATGQRVTLRCSPRSGDLSVYWYQQSLDQGLQFLIQYYNGEERAKGNILERFSAQQFPDLHSELNLSSLELGDSALYFCASSVAGFGTEAFFGQGTRLTVV.